This T cell receptor beta chain appears in the sequencing data of a study of control samples from healthy donors and cancer patients (dated by TCRdb to the early 2020s). As regards this clone: No cognate antigen has been identified for it. One base away there is no much larger clone; base qualities are not given.

The CDR3 sequence holds 15 residues, the cysteine and phenylalanine included. The read is trimmed to its CDR3 DNA, 45 bases read in frame from base 1. Here V drops 3 bases and J drops 3 bases, and the junction holds 4 bases not matched to any gene. CDR1 and CDR2, per the germline V gene (reference sequence), are PRHDT and FYEKMQ. The library was built by means of the immunoSEQ multiplex PCR assay. This immuneACCESS table, as held by TCRdb, lists in-frame sequences with V and J called but not all clones. Of the missing ones, under half trace to an unresolved V gene in checked studies; the others have no known cause. The table for this sample lists 100,000 to 150,000 clones; roughly nine tenths of them were counted only once. Together, the top ten hold over 6.5% of the sample.

This clonotype was sampled from a man in his fifties or sixties with head and neck cancer. The specimen was PBMCs. The rearrangement combines TRBV13 with TRBJ1-5, and 8 junction bases match TRBD1. In nucleotides, the sequence is TGTGCCAGCAGCTTTGGGACAGGCGACAATCAGCCCCAGCATTTT. Translated, it gives CASSFGTGDNQPQHF.